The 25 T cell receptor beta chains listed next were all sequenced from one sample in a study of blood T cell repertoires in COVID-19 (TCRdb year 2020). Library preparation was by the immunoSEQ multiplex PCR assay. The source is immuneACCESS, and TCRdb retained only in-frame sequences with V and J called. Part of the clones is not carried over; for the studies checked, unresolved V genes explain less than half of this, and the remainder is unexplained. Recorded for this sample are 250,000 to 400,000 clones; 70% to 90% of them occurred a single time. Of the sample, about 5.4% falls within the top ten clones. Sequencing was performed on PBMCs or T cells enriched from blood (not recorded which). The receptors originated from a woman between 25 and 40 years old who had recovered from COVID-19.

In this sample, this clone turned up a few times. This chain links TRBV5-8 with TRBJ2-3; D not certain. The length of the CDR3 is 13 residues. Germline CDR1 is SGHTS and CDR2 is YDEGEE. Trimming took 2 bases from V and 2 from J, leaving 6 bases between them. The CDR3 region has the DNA TGTGCCAGCAGCTTACAGATCACAGATACGCAGTATTTT. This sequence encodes CASSLQITDTQYF.

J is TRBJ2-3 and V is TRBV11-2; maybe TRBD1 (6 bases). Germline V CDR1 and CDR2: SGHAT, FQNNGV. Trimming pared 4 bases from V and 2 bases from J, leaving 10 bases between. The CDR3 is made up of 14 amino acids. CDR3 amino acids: CASSSDSFTDTQYF. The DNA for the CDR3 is TGTGCCAGCAGCTCGGACAGCTTCACAGATACGCAGTATTTT.

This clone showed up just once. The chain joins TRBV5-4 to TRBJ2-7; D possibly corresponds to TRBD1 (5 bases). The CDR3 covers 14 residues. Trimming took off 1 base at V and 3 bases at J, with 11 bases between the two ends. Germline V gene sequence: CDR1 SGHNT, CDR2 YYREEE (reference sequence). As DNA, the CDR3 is TGTGCCAGCAGCTTGCAACAGGCGGTCTACGAGCAGTACTTC. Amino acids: CASSLQQAVYEQYF.

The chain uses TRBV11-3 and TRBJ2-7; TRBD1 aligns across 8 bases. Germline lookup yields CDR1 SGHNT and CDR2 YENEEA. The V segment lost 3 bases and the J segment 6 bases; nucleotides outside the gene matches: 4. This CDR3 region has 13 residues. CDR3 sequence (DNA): TGTGCCAGCAGCTTTACAGGGGGTTCCGAGCAGTACTTC. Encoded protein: CASSFTGGSEQYF.

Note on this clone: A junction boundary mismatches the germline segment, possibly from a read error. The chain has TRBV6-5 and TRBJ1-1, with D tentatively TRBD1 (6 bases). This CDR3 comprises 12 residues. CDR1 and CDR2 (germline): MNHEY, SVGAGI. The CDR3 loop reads CASSTGNAEAFF. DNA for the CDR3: TGTGCCAGCAGTACAGGGAACGCTGAAGCTTTCTTT.

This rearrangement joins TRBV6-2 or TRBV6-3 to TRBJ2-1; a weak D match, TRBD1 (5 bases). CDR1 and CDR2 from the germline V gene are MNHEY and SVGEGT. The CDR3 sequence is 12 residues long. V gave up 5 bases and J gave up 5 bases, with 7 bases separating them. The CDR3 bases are TGTGCCAGCAGTATAGGGGACAATGAGCAGTTCTTC. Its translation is CASSIGDNEQFF.

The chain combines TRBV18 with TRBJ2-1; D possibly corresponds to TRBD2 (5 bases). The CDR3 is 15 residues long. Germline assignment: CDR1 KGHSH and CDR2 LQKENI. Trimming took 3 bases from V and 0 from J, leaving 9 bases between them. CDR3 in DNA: TGTGCCAGCTCACCGGTAACTAGCTCCTACAATGAGCAGTTCTTC. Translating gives CASSPVTSSYNEQFF.

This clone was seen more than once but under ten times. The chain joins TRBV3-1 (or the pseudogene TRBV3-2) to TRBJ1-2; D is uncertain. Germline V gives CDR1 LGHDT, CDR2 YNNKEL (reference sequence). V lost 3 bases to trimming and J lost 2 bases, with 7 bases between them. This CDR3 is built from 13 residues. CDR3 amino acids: CASSHEGNYGYTF. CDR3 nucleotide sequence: TGTGCCAGCAGCCACGAGGGAAACTATGGCTACACCTTC.

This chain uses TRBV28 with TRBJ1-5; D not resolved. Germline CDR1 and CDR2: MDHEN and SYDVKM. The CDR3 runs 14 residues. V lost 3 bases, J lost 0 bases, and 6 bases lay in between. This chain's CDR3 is CASSLYLSNQPQHF. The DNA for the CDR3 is TGTGCCAGCAGTTTGTATCTTAGCAATCAGCCCCAGCATTTT.

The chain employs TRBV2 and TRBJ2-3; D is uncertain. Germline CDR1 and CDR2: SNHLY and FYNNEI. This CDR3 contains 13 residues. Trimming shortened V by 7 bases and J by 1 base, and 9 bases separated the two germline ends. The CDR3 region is CASNDLGTDTQYF. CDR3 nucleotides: TGTGCCAGCAATGACTTAGGCACAGATACGCAGTATTTT.

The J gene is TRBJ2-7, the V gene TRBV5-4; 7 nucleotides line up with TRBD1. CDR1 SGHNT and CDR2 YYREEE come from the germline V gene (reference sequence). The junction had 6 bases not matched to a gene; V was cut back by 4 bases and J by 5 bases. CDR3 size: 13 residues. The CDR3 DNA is TGTGCCAGCAGCCAACAGGGGTCCCACGAGCAGTACTTC. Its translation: CASSQQGSHEQYF.

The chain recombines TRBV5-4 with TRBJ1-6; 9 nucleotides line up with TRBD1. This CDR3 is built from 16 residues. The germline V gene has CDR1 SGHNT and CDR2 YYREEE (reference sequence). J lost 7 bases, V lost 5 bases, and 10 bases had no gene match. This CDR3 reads CASSTGGGGWNSPLHF. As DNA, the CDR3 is TGTGCCAGCAGTACAGGGGGCGGCGGATGGAATTCACCCCTCCACTTT. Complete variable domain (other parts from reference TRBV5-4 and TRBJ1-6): ETGVTQSPTHLIKTRGQQVTLRCSSQSGHNTVSWYQQALGQGPQFIFQYYREEENGRGNFPPRFSGLQFPNYSSELNVNALELDDSALYLCASSTGGGGWNSPLHFGNGTRLTVT.

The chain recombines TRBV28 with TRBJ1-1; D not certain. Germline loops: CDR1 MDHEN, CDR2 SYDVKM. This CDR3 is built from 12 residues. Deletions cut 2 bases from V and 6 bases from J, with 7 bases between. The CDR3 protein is CASSLVGSEAFF. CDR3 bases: TGTGCCAGCAGTTTAGTCGGTTCTGAAGCTTTCTTT.

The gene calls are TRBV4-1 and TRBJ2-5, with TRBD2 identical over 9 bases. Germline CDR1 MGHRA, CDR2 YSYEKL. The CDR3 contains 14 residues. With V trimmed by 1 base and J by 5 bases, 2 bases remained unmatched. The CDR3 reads CASSQVAGEETQYF. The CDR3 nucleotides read TGCGCCAGCAGCCAAGTAGCGGGGGAGGAGACCCAGTACTTC.

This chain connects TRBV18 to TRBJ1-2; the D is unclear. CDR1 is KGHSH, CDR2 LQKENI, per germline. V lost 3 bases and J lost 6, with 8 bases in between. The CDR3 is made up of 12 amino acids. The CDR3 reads CASSPSEDGYTF. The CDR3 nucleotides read TGTGCCAGCTCACCCTCTGAGGATGGCTACACCTTC.

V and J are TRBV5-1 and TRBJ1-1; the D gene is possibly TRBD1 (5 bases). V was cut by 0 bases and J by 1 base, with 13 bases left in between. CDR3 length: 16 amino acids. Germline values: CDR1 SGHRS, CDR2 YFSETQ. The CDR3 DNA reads TGCGCCAGCAGCTTGGCGCAGGGTCCCGGGAACACTGAAGCTTTCTTT. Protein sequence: CASSLAQGPGNTEAFF.

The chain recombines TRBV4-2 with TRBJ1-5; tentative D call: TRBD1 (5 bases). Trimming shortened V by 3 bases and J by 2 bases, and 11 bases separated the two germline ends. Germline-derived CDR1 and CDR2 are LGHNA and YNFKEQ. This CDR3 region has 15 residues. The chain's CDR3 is CASSHRGNGNQPQHF. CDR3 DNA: TGTGCCAGCAGCCATAGGGGTAATGGCAATCAGCCCCAGCATTTT.

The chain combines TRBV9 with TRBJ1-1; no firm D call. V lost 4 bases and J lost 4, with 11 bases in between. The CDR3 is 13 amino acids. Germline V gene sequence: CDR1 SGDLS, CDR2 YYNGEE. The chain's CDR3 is CASSLPGATEAFF. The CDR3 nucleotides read TGTGCCAGCAGCCTCCCGGGTGCCACTGAAGCTTTCTTT.

The CDR3 bases are TGTGCCAGCAGTTTGGAGGGAATCCCCTACTACGAGCAGTACTTC. This codes for CASSLEGIPYYEQYF. J is TRBJ2-7 and V is TRBV27, with D perhaps matching TRBD2 (6 bases). V was clipped by 3 bases and J by 3 bases, with 15 bases between them. The CDR3 contains 15 residues. In germline, CDR1 is MNHEY, CDR2 SMNVEV (reference sequence).

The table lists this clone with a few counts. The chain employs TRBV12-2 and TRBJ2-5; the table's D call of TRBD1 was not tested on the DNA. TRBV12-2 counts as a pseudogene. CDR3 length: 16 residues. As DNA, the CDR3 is TGTGCAAGTCGCTTAATTAGAGGGACAGGGGAAGAGACCCAGTACTTC. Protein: CASRLIRGTGEETQYF.

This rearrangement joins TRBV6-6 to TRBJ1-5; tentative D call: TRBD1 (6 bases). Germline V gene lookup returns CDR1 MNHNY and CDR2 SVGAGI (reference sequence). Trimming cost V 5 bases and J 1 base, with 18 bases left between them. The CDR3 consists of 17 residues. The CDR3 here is CASSPQGAGASNQPQHF. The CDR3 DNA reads TGTGCCAGCAGTCCTCAAGGAGCAGGGGCGAGCAATCAGCCCCAGCATTTT.

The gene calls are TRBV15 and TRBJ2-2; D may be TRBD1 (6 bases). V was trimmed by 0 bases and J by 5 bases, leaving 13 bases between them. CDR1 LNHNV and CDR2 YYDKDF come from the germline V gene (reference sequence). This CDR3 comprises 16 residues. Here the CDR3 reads CATSRDPPGETGELFF. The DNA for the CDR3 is TGTGCCACCAGCAGAGATCCCCCAGGGGAAACCGGGGAGCTGTTTTTT.

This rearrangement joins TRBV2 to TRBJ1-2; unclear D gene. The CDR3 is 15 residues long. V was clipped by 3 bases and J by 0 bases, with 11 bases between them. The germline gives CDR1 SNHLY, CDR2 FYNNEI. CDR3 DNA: TGTGCCAGCAGTGAGACACCCGCCGCTAACTATGGCTACACCTTC. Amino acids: CASSETPAANYGYTF.

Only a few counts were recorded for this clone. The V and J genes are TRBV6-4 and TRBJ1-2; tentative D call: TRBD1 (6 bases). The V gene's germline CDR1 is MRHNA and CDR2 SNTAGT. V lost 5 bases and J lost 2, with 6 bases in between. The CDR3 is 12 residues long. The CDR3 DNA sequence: TGTGCCAGCAGTCAGGGGAACTATGGCTACACCTTC. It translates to CASSQGNYGYTF.

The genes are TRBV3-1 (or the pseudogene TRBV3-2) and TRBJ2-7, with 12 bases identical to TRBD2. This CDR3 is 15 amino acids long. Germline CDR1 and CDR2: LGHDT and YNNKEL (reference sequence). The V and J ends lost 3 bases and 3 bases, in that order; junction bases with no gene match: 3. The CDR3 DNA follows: TGTGCCAGCAGCCATGGACTAGCGGGGTACTACGAGCAGTACTTC. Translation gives CASSHGLAGYYEQYF.